This TCR beta chain was recorded in a study of T cell responses to AZD1222 COVID-19 vaccine. Overall study: Pooling of second doses given at about 4 or about 12 weeks was done.

Profiling relied on immunoSEQ multiplex PCR, and the TCRdb table lists in-frame clones only, not all of them. The data show some 150,000 clones, with just over 85% seen just once and roughly 3% held by the top ten. Study-wide findings and caveats: Donors were chiefly white British, with a greater number of females, and clonal diversity was perhaps underestimated. No day 14 peak samples; only post-peak repertoires were characterized.

Trimming left V 4 bases short and J 14 bases short, with 18 bases between. Germline CDR1 reads LGHDT; CDR2 reads YNNKEL (reference sequence). This CDR3 region has 13 residues. Concerning this clone itself: The target antigen is unknown.

Sequenced material: peripheral blood, taken on day 0 of AZD1222 vaccination. V usage is TRBV3-1 (or the pseudogene TRBV3-2) and J usage is TRBJ2-1; D is possibly TRBD2 (5 bases). This receptor was taken from an adult in good health. The CDR3 DNA is TGTGCCAGCAGCCCCACGTTATCGGGAACTGAGTTCTTC. This codes for CASSPTLSGTEFF.